This T cell receptor beta chain was identified during a study of early T cells in non-severe SARS-CoV-2 infection. Study summary: The sequenced material was bulk RNA from unsorted whole blood, and its chains were unpaired. The study's findings and limits: CD4 and private specificities were missed by VDJdb matching, which favored anti-spike CD8 responses.

The TCR library protocol attached unique molecular identifiers to the individual cDNA molecules. TCRdb re-derived calls from the 5' RACE reads in MiXCR, one entry per CDR3 protein. Among tens of thousands of distinct CDR3 sequences listed, 10% were seen once. This clonotype came up a few times. Its antigen is undetermined. The germline V gene encodes CDR1 SQVTM and CDR2 ANQGSEA. This CDR3 spans 13 amino acids. V lost 1 base to trimming and J lost 0 bases, with 6 bases between them. V gene TRBV29-1 combines with J gene TRBJ1-1; D not certain. This material consisted of whole blood, taken at baseline. The TCR sequence derives from an adult who was a healthcare worker with PCR-confirmed SARS-CoV-2 infection or an uninfected control (not recorded which). CDR3 in DNA: TGCAGCGTTGAAGTAGAAATGAACACTGAAGCTTTCTTT. It is translated as CSVEVEMNTEAFF.